This record concerns one T cell receptor beta chain sequence. Its antigen remains unidentified. A junction boundary mismatches the germline segment, possibly from a read error. This entry is derived from a study of blood T cells in healthy people across ages. Overall study results and limits: It was held that the diversity estimates obtained from one million T cells were underestimates. Relative to aged donors, long-lived donors carried more naive CD4+ cells and displayed higher diversity.

The authors ran a second PCR of about 7 to 11 cycles using a sample-barcoded 5' primer and a J-beta primer mix. Every molecule of cDNA carried a tag from a template-switch adaptor with 12 random nucleotides. One entry per CDR3 protein results from TCRdb running MiXCR on the 5' RACE reads. Of hundreds of thousands of distinct CDR3 sequences listed, around 45% are singletons. The CDR3 length is 14 residues. CDR1 is LGHDT and CDR2 is YNNKEL in the germline V gene (reference sequence). The sequenced material came from blood. The chain joins TRBV3-1 to TRBJ2-1, with 12 nucleotides matching TRBD1. The receptor comes from a man aged 60 to 75 in good health. The CDR3 is CAGSRDRGLSEQFF. Written as DNA, the CDR3 is TGTGCCGGCAGCCGGGACAGGGGGCTAAGTGAGCAGTTCTTC.